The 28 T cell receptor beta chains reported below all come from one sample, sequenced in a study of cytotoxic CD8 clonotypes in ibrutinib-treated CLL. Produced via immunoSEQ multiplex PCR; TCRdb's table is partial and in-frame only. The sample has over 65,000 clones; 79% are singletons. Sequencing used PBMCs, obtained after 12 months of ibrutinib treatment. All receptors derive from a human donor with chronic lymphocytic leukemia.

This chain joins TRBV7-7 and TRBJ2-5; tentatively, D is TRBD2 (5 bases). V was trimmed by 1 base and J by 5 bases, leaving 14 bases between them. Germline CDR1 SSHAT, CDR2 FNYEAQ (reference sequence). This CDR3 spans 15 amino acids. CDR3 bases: TGTGCCAGCAGCTTAGGGGTTGGTGAGCGGGAGACCCAGTACTTC. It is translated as CASSLGVGERETQYF.

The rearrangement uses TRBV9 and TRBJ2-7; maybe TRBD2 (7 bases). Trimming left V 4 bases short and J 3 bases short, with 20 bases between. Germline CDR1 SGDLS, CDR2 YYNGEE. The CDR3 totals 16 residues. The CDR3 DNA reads TGTGCCAGCAGCTCCCCCGGTGGGGGAGGGGGCTACGAGCAGTACTTC. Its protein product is CASSSPGGGGGYEQYF.

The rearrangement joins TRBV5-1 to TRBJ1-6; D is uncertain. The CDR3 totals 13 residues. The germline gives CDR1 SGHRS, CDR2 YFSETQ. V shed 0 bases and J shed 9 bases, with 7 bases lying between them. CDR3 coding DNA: TGCGCCAGCAGCTTGGCCGGTACTTCACCCCTCCACTTT. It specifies CASSLAGTSPLHF.

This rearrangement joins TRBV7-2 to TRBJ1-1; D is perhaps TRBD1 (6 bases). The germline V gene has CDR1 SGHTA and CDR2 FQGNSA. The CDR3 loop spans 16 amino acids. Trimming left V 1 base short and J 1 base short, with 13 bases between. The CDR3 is CASSLDGVGANTEAFF. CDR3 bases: TGTGCCAGCAGCTTAGACGGGGTGGGGGCGAACACTGAAGCTTTCTTT.

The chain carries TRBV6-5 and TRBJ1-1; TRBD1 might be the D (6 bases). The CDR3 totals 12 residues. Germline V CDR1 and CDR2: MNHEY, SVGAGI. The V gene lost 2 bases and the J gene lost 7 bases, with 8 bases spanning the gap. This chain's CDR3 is CASSYGGHEAFF. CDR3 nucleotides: TGTGCCAGCAGTTACGGGGGGCATGAAGCTTTCTTT.

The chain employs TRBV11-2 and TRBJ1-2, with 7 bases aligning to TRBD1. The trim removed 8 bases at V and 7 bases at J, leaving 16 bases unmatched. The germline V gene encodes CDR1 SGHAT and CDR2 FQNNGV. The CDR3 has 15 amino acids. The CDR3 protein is CASSRNGGGEGGYTF. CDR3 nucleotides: TGTGCCAGCTCCCGGAACGGAGGGGGCGAGGGTGGCTACACCTTC.

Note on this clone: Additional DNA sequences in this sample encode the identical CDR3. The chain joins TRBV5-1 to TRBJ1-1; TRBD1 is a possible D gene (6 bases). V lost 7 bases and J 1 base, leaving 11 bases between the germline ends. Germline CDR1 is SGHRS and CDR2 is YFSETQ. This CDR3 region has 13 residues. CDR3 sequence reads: CASRGQPNTEAFF. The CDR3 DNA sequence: TGCGCCAGCCGGGGGCAGCCGAACACTGAAGCTTTCTTT.

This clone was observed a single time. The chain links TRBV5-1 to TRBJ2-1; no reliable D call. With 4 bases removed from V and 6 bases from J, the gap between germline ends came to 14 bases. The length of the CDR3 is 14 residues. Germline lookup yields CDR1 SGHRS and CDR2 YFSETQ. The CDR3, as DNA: TGCGCCAGCAGCCCAGGACGCACGCCCAATGAGCAGTTCTTC. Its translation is CASSPGRTPNEQFF.

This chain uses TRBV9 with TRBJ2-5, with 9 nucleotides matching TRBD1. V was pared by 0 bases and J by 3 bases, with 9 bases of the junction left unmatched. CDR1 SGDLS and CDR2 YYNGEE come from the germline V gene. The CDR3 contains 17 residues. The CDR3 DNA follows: TGTGCCAGCAGCGTAGCTGGGTCTCGGACAGGGGAAGAGACCCAGTACTTC. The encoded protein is CASSVAGSRTGEETQYF. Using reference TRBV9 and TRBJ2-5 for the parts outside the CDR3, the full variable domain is DSGVTQTPKHLITATGQRVTLRCSPRSGDLSVYWYQQSLDQGLQFLIQYYNGEERAKGNILERFSAQQFPDLHSELNLSSLELGDSALYFCASSVAGSRTGEETQYFGPGTRLLVL.

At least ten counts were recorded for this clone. The CDR3: CASSASPGTATYEQYF. The DNA of the CDR3 is TGTGCCAGCAGCGCATCTCCCGGGACGGCGACCTACGAGCAGTACTTC. The chain has TRBV9 and TRBJ2-7; D possibly uses TRBD1 or TRBD2 (5 bases each). The ends were cut back, 3 bases at V and 2 bases at J, with 18 bases in the middle. The germline gives CDR1 SGDLS, CDR2 YYNGEE. The CDR3 is 16 residues long.

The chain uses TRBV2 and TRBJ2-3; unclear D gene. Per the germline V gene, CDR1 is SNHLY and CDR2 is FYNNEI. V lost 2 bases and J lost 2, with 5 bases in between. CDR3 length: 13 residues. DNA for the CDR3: TGTGCCAGCAGTGAACAGCCCACAGATACGCAGTATTTT. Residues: CASSEQPTDTQYF.

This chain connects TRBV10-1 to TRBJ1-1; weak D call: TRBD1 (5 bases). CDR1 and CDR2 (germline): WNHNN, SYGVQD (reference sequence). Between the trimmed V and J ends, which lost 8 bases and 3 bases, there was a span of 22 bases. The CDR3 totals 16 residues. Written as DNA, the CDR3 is TGCGCCAGCCGACACTATCTTCAGGCGGGGGACACTGAAGCTTTCTTT. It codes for CASRHYLQAGDTEAFF.

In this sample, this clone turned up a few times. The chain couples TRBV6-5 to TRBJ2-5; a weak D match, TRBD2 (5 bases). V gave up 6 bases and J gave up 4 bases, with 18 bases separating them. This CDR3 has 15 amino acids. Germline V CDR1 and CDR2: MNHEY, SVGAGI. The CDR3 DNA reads TGTGCCAGCAGCGCGACAACCAGCGGACCAGAGACCCAGTACTTC. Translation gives CASSATTSGPETQYF.

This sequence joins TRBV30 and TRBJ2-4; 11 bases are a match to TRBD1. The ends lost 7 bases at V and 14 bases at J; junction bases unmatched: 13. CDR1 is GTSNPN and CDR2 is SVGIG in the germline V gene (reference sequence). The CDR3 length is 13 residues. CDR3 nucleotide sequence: TGTGCCTTGGACAGGGGGCAAGGGACTAGGGAGTACTTC. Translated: CALDRGQGTREYF.

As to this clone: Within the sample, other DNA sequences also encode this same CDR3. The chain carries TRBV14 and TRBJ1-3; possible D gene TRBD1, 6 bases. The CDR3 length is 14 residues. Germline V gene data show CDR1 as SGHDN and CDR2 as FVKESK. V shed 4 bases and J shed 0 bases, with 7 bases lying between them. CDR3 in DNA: TGTGCCAGCAGCCCGGGACACTCTGGAAACACCATATATTTT. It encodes CASSPGHSGNTIYF.

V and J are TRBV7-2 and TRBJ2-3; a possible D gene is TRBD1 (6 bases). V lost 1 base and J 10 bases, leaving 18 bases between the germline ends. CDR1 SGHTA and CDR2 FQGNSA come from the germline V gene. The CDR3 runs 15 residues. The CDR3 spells CASSLGAPAGAAQYF. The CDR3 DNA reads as TGTGCCAGCAGCTTAGGGGCCCCGGCAGGGGCAGCGCAGTATTTT.

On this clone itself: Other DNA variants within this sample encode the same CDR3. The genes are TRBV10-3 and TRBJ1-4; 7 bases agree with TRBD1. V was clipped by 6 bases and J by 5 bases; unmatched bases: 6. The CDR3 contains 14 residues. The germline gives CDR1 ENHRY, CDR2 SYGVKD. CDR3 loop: CAISPGTENEKLFF. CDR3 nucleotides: TGTGCCATCAGCCCCGGGACAGAAAATGAAAAACTGTTTTTT.

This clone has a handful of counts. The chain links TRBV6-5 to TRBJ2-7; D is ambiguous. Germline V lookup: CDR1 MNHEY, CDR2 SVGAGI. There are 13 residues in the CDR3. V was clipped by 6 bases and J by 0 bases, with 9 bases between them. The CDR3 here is CASRDLSSYEQYF. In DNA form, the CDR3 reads TGTGCCAGCAGGGACCTGAGCTCCTACGAGCAGTACTTC.

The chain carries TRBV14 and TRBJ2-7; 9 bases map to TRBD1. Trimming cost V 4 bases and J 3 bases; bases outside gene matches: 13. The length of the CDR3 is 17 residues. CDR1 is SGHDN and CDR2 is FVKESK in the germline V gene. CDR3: CASSLNLGGTGIYEQYF. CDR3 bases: TGTGCCAGCAGCCTAAACTTGGGCGGGACAGGGATCTACGAGCAGTACTTC.

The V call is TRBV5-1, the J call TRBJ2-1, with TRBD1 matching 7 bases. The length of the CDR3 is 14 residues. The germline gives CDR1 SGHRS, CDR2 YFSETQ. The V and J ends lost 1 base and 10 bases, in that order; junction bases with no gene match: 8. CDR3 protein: CASSLFATGNEQFF. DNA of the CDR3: TGCGCCAGCAGCTTGTTCGCGACAGGGAACGAGCAGTTCTTC.

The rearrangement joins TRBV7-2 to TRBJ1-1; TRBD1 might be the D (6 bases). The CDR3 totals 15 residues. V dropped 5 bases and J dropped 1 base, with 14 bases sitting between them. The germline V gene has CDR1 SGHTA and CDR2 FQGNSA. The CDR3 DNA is TGTGCCAGCAGCCCCCGGGACACTTGGAACACTGAAGCTTTCTTT. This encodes CASSPRDTWNTEAFF.

CDR3 amino acids: CASRTAGTRDTQYF. CDR3 DNA: TGTGCCAGTAGAACCGCCGGGACACGAGATACGCAGTATTTT. The chain couples TRBV19 to TRBJ2-3, with a possible D match to TRBD1 (6 bases). This CDR3 contains 14 residues. Germline V gene data show CDR1 as LNHDA and CDR2 as SQIVND (reference sequence). V gave up 6 bases and J gave up 5 bases, with 15 bases separating them.

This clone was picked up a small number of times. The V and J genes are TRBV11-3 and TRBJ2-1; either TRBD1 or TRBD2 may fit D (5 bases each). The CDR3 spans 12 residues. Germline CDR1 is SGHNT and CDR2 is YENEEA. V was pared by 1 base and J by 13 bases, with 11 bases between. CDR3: CASSLGPGPQFF. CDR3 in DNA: TGTGCCAGCAGCTTAGGGCCGGGACCCCAGTTCTTC.

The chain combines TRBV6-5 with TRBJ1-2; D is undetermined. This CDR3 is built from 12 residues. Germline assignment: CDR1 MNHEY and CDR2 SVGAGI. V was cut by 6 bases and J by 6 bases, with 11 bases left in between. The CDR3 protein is CASSARRDGYTF. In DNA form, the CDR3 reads TGTGCCAGCAGCGCCCGAAGGGATGGCTACACCTTC.

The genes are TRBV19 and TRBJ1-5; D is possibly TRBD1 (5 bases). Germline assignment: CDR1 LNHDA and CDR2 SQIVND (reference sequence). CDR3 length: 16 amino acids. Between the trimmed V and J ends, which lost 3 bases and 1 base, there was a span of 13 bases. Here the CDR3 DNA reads TGTGCCAGTAGTATGATGGGGGTGGGAAGCAATCAGCCCCAGCATTTT. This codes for CASSMMGVGSNQPQHF.

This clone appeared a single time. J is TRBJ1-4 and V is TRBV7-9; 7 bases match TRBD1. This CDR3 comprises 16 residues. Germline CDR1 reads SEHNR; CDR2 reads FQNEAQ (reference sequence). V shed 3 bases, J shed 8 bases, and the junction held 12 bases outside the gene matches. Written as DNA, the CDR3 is TGTGCCAGCAGCTTGCCCCCAGGGCTCAGGGGGGAAAAACTGTTTTTT. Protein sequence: CASSLPPGLRGEKLFF.

The CDR3 here is CASRGTGQGFGYTF. The CDR3 nucleotides are TGTGCCAGCAGGGGAACCGGACAGGGCTTTGGCTACACCTTC. The chain uses TRBV28 and TRBJ1-2; the match to TRBD1 covers 8 bases. The V segment lost 6 bases and the J segment 7 bases; nucleotides outside the gene matches: 10. The germline V gene encodes CDR1 MDHEN and CDR2 SYDVKM. The CDR3 contains 14 residues.

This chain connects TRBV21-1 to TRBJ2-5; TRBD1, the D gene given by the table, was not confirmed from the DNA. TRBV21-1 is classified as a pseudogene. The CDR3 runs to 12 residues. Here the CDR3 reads CASRQAQETQYF. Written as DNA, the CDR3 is TGTGCCAGCCGTCAGGCTCAAGAGACCCAGTACTTC.